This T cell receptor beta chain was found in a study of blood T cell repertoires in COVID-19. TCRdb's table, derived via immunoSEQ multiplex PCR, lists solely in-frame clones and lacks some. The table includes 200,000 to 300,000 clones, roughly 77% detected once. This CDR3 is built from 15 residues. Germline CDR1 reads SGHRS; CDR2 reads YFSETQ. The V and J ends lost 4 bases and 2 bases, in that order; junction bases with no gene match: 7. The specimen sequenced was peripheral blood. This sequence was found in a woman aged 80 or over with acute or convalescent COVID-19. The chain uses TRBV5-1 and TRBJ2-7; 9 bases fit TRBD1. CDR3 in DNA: TGCGCCAGCAGCCCCCAGGGGACAGGGCCCTACGAGCAGTACTTC. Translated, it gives CASSPQGTGPYEQYF.